Listed here are 19 T cell receptor beta chains from one sample, sequenced in a study of OX40 agonist ivuxolimab in advanced cancers. This table comes from immunoSEQ multiplex PCR, and its TCRdb copy is limited to in-frame clones, with some not included. Among more than 60,000 clones listed, about nine tenths were seen once. Sequenced material: CD4+ or CD8+ T cells sorted from blood, taken in a trial of the OX40 agonist ivuxolimab. The receptor set was obtained from an adult with an advanced solid tumor such as melanoma, head and neck, liver or kidney cancer.

This clone has only one observation. The chain links TRBV10-3 to TRBJ2-7, with D possibly being TRBD2 (5 bases). The CDR3 is made up of 12 amino acids. Germline V CDR1 and CDR2: ENHRY, SYGVKD. V dropped 5 bases and J dropped 2 bases, with 7 bases sitting between them. Written as DNA, the CDR3 is TGTGCCATCAGTCCGGGGACCTACGAGCAGTACTTC. It specifies CAISPGTYEQYF.

Only one count was recorded for this clone. The chain employs TRBV9 and TRBJ2-5, with a weak D call TRBD2 (7 bases). Trimming took off 3 bases at V and 1 base at J, with 13 bases between the two ends. The CDR3 spans 15 residues. Germline values: CDR1 SGDLS, CDR2 YYNGEE. The CDR3 nucleotides read TGTGCCAGCAGCGGGGCGGGGGCGCTCCAAGAGACCCAGTACTTC. This translates into CASSGAGALQETQYF.

This clone has more than one count but fewer than ten. V gene TRBV7-2 combines with J gene TRBJ2-1; 8 bases match TRBD2. This CDR3 comprises 15 residues. V was clipped by 1 base and J by 5 bases; unmatched bases: 4. The germline V gene encodes CDR1 SGHTA and CDR2 FQGNSA. The CDR3 bases are TGTGCCAGCAGCTTAGTAGCGGGAAACCACAATGAGCAGTTCTTC. Translating gives CASSLVAGNHNEQFF.

The genes are TRBV7-8 and TRBJ1-6; maybe TRBD1 (5 bases). The CDR3 loop spans 15 amino acids. Germline CDR1 SGHVS, CDR2 FQNEAQ. V lost 5 bases and J lost 5, with 13 bases in between. The CDR3 sequence is CASSPGRGNNSPLHF. DNA of the CDR3: TGTGCCAGCAGCCCCGGACGGGGGAATAATTCACCCCTCCACTTT.

V gene TRBV28 combines with J gene TRBJ1-2; D gene ambiguous. Trimming took off 3 bases at V and 4 bases at J, with 9 bases between the two ends. This CDR3 is built from 13 residues. The germline gives CDR1 MDHEN, CDR2 SYDVKM. The CDR3, as DNA: TGTGCCAGCAGTTTCGGGCAGTCCTATGGCTACACCTTC. It is translated as CASSFGQSYGYTF.

V gene TRBV13 combines with J gene TRBJ2-7, with a weak D call TRBD2 (5 bases). The ends were cut back, 5 bases at V and 2 bases at J, with 13 bases in the middle. The germline V gene has CDR1 PRHDT and CDR2 FYEKMQ (reference sequence). This CDR3 comprises 14 residues. CDR3 nucleotide sequence: TGTGCCAGCAGCCTAGCCCGAACTGCCTACGAGCAGTACTTC. It translates to CASSLARTAYEQYF.

The V and J genes are TRBV5-1 and TRBJ2-1; TRBD2 matches 15 bases. CDR3 length equals 16 residues. The V gene end was trimmed by 5 bases and the J gene end by 9 bases; junction bases not matched to a gene: 9. Germline assignment: CDR1 SGHRS and CDR2 YFSETQ. The CDR3 sequence: CASRRGLAGGPGEQFF. Here the CDR3 DNA reads TGCGCCAGCAGACGGGGACTAGCGGGGGGCCCAGGTGAGCAGTTCTTC.

The rearrangement uses TRBV4-3 and TRBJ1-2; 7 nucleotides agree with TRBD1. Germline V CDR1 and CDR2: LGHNA, YSLEER. Unmatched junction bases numbered 2, after V lost 0 bases and J lost 7 bases. The CDR3 runs to 13 residues. The CDR3 region is CASSQEQGFGYTF. CDR3 coding DNA: TGCGCCAGCAGCCAAGAACAGGGGTTTGGCTACACCTTC.

The gene calls are TRBV6-1 and TRBJ2-7, with 10 bases aligning to TRBD2. V gave up 2 bases and J gave up 3 bases; unmatched junction bases: 7. Germline CDR1 MNHNS, CDR2 SASEGT. This CDR3 spans 16 amino acids. CDR3 residues: CASSEWASGGLYEQYF. The CDR3 DNA follows: TGTGCCAGCAGTGAATGGGCTAGCGGGGGTCTCTACGAGCAGTACTTC.

This chain joins TRBV7-2 and TRBJ2-5; 9 bases fit TRBD2. The assigned J gene may be wrong: the sequence end matches TRBJ2-7 better. The germline CDR1 and CDR2 sequences are SGHTA and FQGNSA. CDR3 length: 15 residues. CDR3 sequence: CASSLEGLAVYEQYF. As DNA, the CDR3 is TGTGCCAGCAGCTTAGAGGGACTAGCAGTCTACGAGCAGTACTTC.

This clone was seen only once. The chain joins TRBV6-1 to TRBJ1-6; the D gene is possibly TRBD1 (5 bases). The ends were cut back, 11 bases at V and 6 bases at J, with 14 bases in the middle. The CDR3 covers 13 residues. Per the germline V gene, CDR1 is MNHNS and CDR2 is SASEGT. CDR3 DNA sequence: TGTGCCGTCTCGGGACGGTTTAATTCACCCCTCCACTTT. Translation gives CAVSGRFNSPLHF.

The chain couples TRBV4-3 to TRBJ1-2; TRBD1 might be the D (6 bases). CDR1 and CDR2 from the germline V gene are LGHNA and YSLEER. With 3 bases removed from V and 2 bases from J, the gap between germline ends came to 13 bases. The CDR3 spans 15 residues. CDR3 in amino acids: CASSQGTGLNYGYTF. CDR3 DNA: TGCGCCAGCAGCCAGGGAACAGGGTTGAACTATGGCTACACCTTC.

The rearrangement joins TRBV7-9 to TRBJ1-5; TRBD1 agrees at 7 bases. CDR1 and CDR2 from the germline V gene are SEHNR and FQNEAQ (reference sequence). This CDR3 contains 16 residues. V lost 5 bases to trimming and J lost 6 bases; unmatched junction nucleotides: 13. The CDR3 DNA sequence: TGTGCCAGCAGCCCCGAGGGGCAGGGGGGCAGTCAGCCCCAGCATTTT. Its protein product is CASSPEGQGGSQPQHF.

The CDR3 sequence: CASSSPGQNYGYTF. The CDR3 region has the DNA TGTGCCAGCAGTTCCCCGGGACAGAACTATGGCTACACCTTC. The genes are TRBV28 and TRBJ1-2; TRBD1 matches at 7 bases. V shed 4 bases, J shed 2 bases, and the junction held 4 bases outside the gene matches. This CDR3 region has 14 residues. CDR1 and CDR2 from the germline V gene are MDHEN and SYDVKM.

V and J are TRBV18 and TRBJ1-1, with no clear D. This CDR3 region has 18 residues. Germline V gene data show CDR1 as KGHSH and CDR2 as LQKENI. Trimming took 3 bases from V and 0 from J, leaving 20 bases between them. Written as DNA, the CDR3 is TGTGCCAGCTCACCTAACGAGGTCCGGGGAAATATGAACACTGAAGCTTTCTTT. Amino acids: CASSPNEVRGNMNTEAFF. Full variable domain (missing parts from reference TRBV18 and TRBJ1-1): NAGVMQNPRHLVRRRGQEARLRCSPMKGHSHVYWYRQLPEEGLKFMVYLQKENIIDESGMPKERFSAEFPKEGPSILRIQQVVRGDSAAYFCASSPNEVRGNMNTEAFFGQGTRLTVV.

V gene TRBV7-9 combines with J gene TRBJ1-2, with 7 bases that match TRBD1. Per the germline V gene, CDR1 is SEHNR and CDR2 is FQNEAQ (reference sequence). This CDR3 contains 16 residues. The junction had 9 bases not matched to a gene; V was cut back by 1 base and J by 4 bases. CDR3 region: CASSLDGTGEAYGYTF. Here the CDR3 DNA reads TGTGCCAGCAGCTTAGACGGTACAGGGGAAGCCTATGGCTACACCTTC.

V usage is TRBV28 and J usage is TRBJ1-2; D perhaps matches TRBD1 (5 bases). Germline assignment: CDR1 MDHEN and CDR2 SYDVKM. This CDR3 comprises 13 residues. The V and J ends lost 6 bases and 1 base respectively, with 9 bases between them. The CDR3 DNA sequence: TGTGCCAGCAGCCCAGACAGTAACTATGGCTACACCTTC. The encoded protein is CASSPDSNYGYTF.

The chain links TRBV9 to TRBJ1-2, with D perhaps TRBD1 (6 bases). The germline V gene encodes CDR1 SGDLS and CDR2 YYNGEE. V lost 4 bases and J lost 4, with 20 bases in between. This CDR3 comprises 16 residues. The CDR3: CASSPEGGRGGYGYTF. The DNA for the CDR3 is TGTGCCAGCAGCCCAGAAGGGGGTCGCGGGGGCTATGGCTACACCTTC.

The V and J genes are TRBV7-2 and TRBJ1-1; no firm D call. Germline values: CDR1 SGHTA, CDR2 FQGNSA. The CDR3 runs to 15 residues. Trimming took 6 bases from V and 0 from J, leaving 14 bases between them. This CDR3 reads CASRDSGLMNTEAFF. CDR3 DNA: TGTGCCAGCAGGGATAGTGGGTTAATGAACACTGAAGCTTTCTTT.